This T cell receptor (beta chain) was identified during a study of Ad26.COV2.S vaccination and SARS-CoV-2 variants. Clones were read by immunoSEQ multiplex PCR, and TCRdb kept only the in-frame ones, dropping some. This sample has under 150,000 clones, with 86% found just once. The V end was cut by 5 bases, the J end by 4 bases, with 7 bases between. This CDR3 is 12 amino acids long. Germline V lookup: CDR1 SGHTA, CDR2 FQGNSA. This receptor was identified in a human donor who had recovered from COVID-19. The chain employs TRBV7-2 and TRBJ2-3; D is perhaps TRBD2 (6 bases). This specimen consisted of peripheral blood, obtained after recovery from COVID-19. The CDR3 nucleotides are TGTGCCAGCAGCCGCGGGGCAGATACGCAGTATTTT. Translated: CASSRGADTQYF.